This entry lists 15 T cell receptor beta chains sequenced from one sample in a study of T cells in Graves' hyperthyroidism and ophthalmopathy (dated by TCRdb to about 2019). The method was multiplex PCR. The instrument given in TCRdb is Illumina HiSeq 2000. The TCR beta CDR3 regions were amplified from the RNA transcripts. For the first round of RT-PCR on the TCR CDR3, the HTBI primer set was used together with the Qiagen OneStep RT-PCR kit. The raw public reads went through TCRdb reprocessing: fastp at Q25, MiXCR clone calling, in-frame beta chains kept. Under each unique CDR3 protein, matching rows form one entry showing the most common genes and DNA. The table for this sample lists approximately 400,000 distinct CDR3 sequences; more than 15% of them were counted only once. Clones ranked in the top ten supply approximately 30% of the sample. Sequences were obtained from blood. The receptors stem from a woman between 18 and 29 years old with Graves' hyperthyroidism that later progressed to Graves' ophthalmopathy.

The J gene is TRBJ2-1, the V gene TRBV6-1, with 14 bases lining up with TRBD2. Looked up from germline, CDR1 is MNHNS and CDR2 is SASEGT. This CDR3 contains 20 residues. Trimming removed 7 bases from V and 7 bases from J; junction bases left unmatched: 21. The CDR3 spells CASTLRGPGARTSGRNEQFF. The CDR3 region has the DNA TGTGCCAGCACGCTACGGGGCCCAGGGGCGCGGACTAGCGGGAGGAATGAGCAGTTCTTC.

This clonotype was found many times. The rearrangement joins TRBV20-1 to TRBJ2-1; 13 bases agree with TRBD2. Germline-derived CDR1 and CDR2 are DFQATT and SNEGSKA (reference sequence). This CDR3 region has 15 residues. The V gene end was trimmed by 1 base and the J gene end by 3 bases; junction bases not matched to a gene: 0. The CDR3 sequence: CSARGTSGSYNEQFF. CDR3 coding DNA: TGCAGTGCTAGAGGGACTAGCGGGAGCTACAATGAGCAGTTCTTC.

The table lists this clonotype with many counts. CDR3: CASSYGGTQYF. CDR3 DNA sequence: TGTGCCAGCAGTTACGGGGGGACCCAGTACTTC. This rearrangement joins TRBV6-2 or TRBV6-3 to TRBJ2-5; D possibly matches TRBD1 or TRBD2 (5 bases each). The CDR3 runs 11 residues. Germline CDR1 reads MNHEY; CDR2 reads SVGEGT. V was shortened by 2 bases and J by 7 bases, with 5 bases between the two germline ends.

This clonotype has a count of ten or more. This chain uses TRBV7-6 with TRBJ2-1, with D possibly being TRBD2 (5 bases). The V end was cut by 5 bases, the J end by 12 bases, with 17 bases between. This CDR3 is 13 amino acids long. CDR1 and CDR2 from the germline V gene are SGHVS and FNYEAQ. The CDR3 DNA is TGTGCCAGCAGCGGGTCGGGAACGATGGTGCAGTTCTTC. Translation: CASSGSGTMVQFF.

This clonotype has ten or more counts. The rearrangement links TRBV12-3 or TRBV12-4 to TRBJ2-7; D may be TRBD1 or TRBD2 (6 bases each). The CDR3 is made up of 14 amino acids. Trimming took off 8 bases at V and 1 base at J, with 15 bases between the two ends. DNA for the CDR3: TGTGCCAGCCGGCAGGGGAGGAGATCCTACGAGCAGTACTTC. It codes for CASRQGRRSYEQYF.

The CDR3 loop reads CASSLGRTDTQYF. CDR3 DNA: TGTGCCAGCAGCCTCGGTCGCACAGATACGCAGTATTTT. The V gene is TRBV7-2, the J gene TRBJ2-3; the D is unclear. The CDR3 spans 13 residues. CDR1 SGHTA and CDR2 FQGNSA come from the germline V gene. The V and J ends lost 5 bases and 1 base respectively, with 7 bases between them. Full variable domain (remainder filled in from reference TRBV7-2 and TRBJ2-3): GAGVSQSPSNKVTEKGKDVELRCDPISGHTALYWYRQSLGQGLEFLIYFQGNSAPDKSGLPSDRFSAERTGGSVSTLTIQRTQQEDSAVYLCASSLGRTDTQYFGPGTRLTVL.

V and J are TRBV7-9 and TRBJ2-2; 10 bases match TRBD2. V lost 5 bases and J lost 8; bases outside the gene matches: 8. Germline CDR1 is SEHNR and CDR2 is FQNEAQ (reference sequence). This CDR3 has 15 residues. CDR3 residues: CASSRGLAATGELFF. The CDR3 nucleotides read TGTGCCAGCAGCCGTGGACTAGCGGCCACGGGGGAGCTGTTTTTT.

The table lists this clonotype with many counts. The rearrangement links TRBV2 to TRBJ1-4, with 9 bases identical to TRBD1. Germline CDR1 reads SNHLY; CDR2 reads FYNNEI. After removal of 6 bases from V and 8 bases from J, the junction contained 7 bases not matched to a gene. The CDR3 covers 14 residues. CDR3 sequence reads: CASRFTGGDEKLFF. As DNA, the CDR3 is TGTGCCAGCAGGTTCACAGGGGGCGACGAAAAACTGTTTTTT.

This clonotype has ten or more counts. This chain links TRBV12-3 or TRBV12-4 with TRBJ2-1; TRBD2 agrees at 12 bases. Trimming removed 6 bases from V and 5 bases from J; junction bases left unmatched: 14. CDR3 length equals 18 residues. CDR3 in amino acids: CASSLRGLLAGGDNEQFF. The CDR3 bases are TGTGCCAGCAGCCTTCGCGGTTTACTAGCGGGAGGTGACAATGAGCAGTTCTTC.

This clonotype has only a few counts. This may be a read error: a much more frequent sequence differs by one nucleotide. The conserved phenylalanine or tryptophan normally closing the CDR3 is absent here, so this likely arose from a read error. V is TRBV12-3 or TRBV12-4 and J is TRBJ2-7; 7 nucleotides match TRBD1. Losses at the gene ends were 4 bases for V and 1 base for J; bases not matched to a gene: 7. CDR3 length: 15 residues. The CDR3 is CASSSGTAISYEQYL. CDR3 coding DNA: TGTGCCAGCAGTTCCGGGACAGCCATATCCTACGAGCAGTACCTC.

This clonotype was recorded many times. The gene calls are TRBV28 and TRBJ2-7; 7 bases agree with TRBD2. With 8 bases clipped from V and 1 base from J, the junction kept 11 bases outside the gene matches. Germline values: CDR1 MDHEN, CDR2 SYDVKM. This CDR3 is built from 15 residues. CDR3 DNA sequence: TGTGCCAGCCGACCAAGGGGAGGGCGGTCCTACGAGCAGTACTTC. Encoded protein: CASRPRGGRSYEQYF.

V usage is TRBV11-2 and J usage is TRBJ2-2; 10 nucleotides match TRBD2. Germline V CDR1 and CDR2: SGHAT, FQNNGV. The V and J ends lost 5 bases and 8 bases, in that order; junction bases with no gene match: 11. This CDR3 spans 16 amino acids. The CDR3 DNA reads TGTGCCAGCAGCCCTTCCCCCAGCGGGAGGGCAGGGGAGCTGTTTTTT. It translates to CASSPSPSGRAGELFF.

The rearrangement uses TRBV27 and TRBJ1-5; D gene uncertain. Germline V gene data show CDR1 as MNHEY and CDR2 as SMNVEV (reference sequence). The V end was cut by 8 bases, the J end by 7 bases, with 12 bases between. The CDR3 runs to 12 residues. The CDR3 here is CASGNEEQPQHF. The DNA of the CDR3 is TGTGCCAGCGGGAACGAAGAGCAGCCCCAGCATTTT.

The V and J genes are TRBV5-1 and TRBJ1-2; no clear D. This CDR3 region has 14 residues. Germline CDR1 is SGHRS and CDR2 is YFSETQ. Trimming cost V 1 base and J 6 bases, with 13 bases left between them. CDR3 nucleotides: TGCGCCAGCAGCTTGAGTTTTCAACCGAATGGCTACACCTTC. Protein sequence: CASSLSFQPNGYTF.

This clonotype was counted at least ten times. The chain uses TRBV28 and TRBJ2-1; 10 bases align to TRBD2. CDR3 length: 16 amino acids. CDR1 MDHEN and CDR2 SYDVKM come from the germline V gene. With 0 bases clipped from V and 10 bases from J, the junction kept 9 bases outside the gene matches. The CDR3 protein is CASSLWSSGRAREQFF. The CDR3, as DNA: TGTGCCAGCAGTTTATGGTCCAGCGGGAGGGCCCGGGAGCAGTTCTTC.